This section outlines one T cell receptor (beta chain) sequence together with its context. Its cognate antigen is unknown. The CDR3 length is 15 residues. The V gene end was trimmed by 4 bases and the J gene end by 4 bases; junction bases not matched to a gene: 7. In germline, CDR1 is SGHDT, CDR2 YYEEEE. Sampling times: baseline, cycle 4 day 1, cycle 7 day 1. Sequencing used immunoSEQ multiplex PCR; TCRdb keeps in-frame clones, though not all of them. The sample includes 15,000 to 25,000 clones, 84% of them seen just once. This specimen comes from a study of OX40 agonist ivuxolimab in advanced cancers. Findings and caveats of the study: Among T cells, CD8+ cells averaged more expanded clones than CD4+ cells. In the 0.1-3.0 mg/kg groups, partial responders showed among the lowest expansion.

The chain uses TRBV5-6 and TRBJ1-2; TRBD1 matches 10 bases. The sequenced sample was CD4+ or CD8+ T cells sorted from blood, obtained in a trial of the OX40 agonist ivuxolimab. This clonotype was obtained from an adult with an advanced solid tumor such as melanoma, head and neck, liver or kidney cancer. The CDR3 nucleotides are TGTGCCAGCAGCGTGGGACAGGGGCTTGTCTATGGCTACACCTTC. Encoded protein: CASSVGQGLVYGYTF.